A selection of T cell receptor beta chains follows, all from one sample in a study of shared clonotypes between healthy human individuals. Assay used: immunoSEQ multiplex PCR; TCRdb lists only in-frame clones, some missing. The sample contains around 640,000 clones, roughly 96% of which appear only once. Sequences were obtained from naive CD8+ T cells sorted from blood. Source of these receptors: a woman in her twenties or thirties in good health. Both conserved end residues are part of each CDR3. The order of the fields is clone size, V gene, J gene, CDR3 protein. Clone sizes are given selectively: once, few, many, or a class where the clone is expanded.

-	TRBV27	TRBJ2-5	CASSPSGKSETQYF
-	TRBV27	TRBJ2-3	CASSLSNSLDTQYF
once	TRBV23-1	TRBJ2-7	CARSFEQYF
-	TRBV7-9	TRBJ2-2	CASSFGAGGELFF
-	TRBV7-8	TRBJ1-3	CASSLISGDAGNTIYF
-	TRBV9	TRBJ2-1	CASSEDGTGVSDEQFF
-	TRBV12-5	TRBJ2-5	CASGATGMGLQETQYF
-	TRBV13	TRBJ2-7	CASSPVANSYEQYF
-	TRBV5-6	TRBJ2-1	CASSSWTDNEQFF
-	TRBV27	TRBJ2-7	CASSFLGSSYEQYF
-	TRBV27	TRBJ2-5	CASRPLLQETQYF
-	TRBV5-1	TRBJ2-2	CASSHDYSLFAGELFF
-	TRBV27	TRBJ2-3	CASSPGTSGNTQYF
-	TRBV5-1	TRBJ2-2	CASSLALRGTGELFF
-	TRBV2	TRBJ2-6	CASSEWGRERANVLTF
-	TRBV6-5	TRBJ2-1	CASSYSMNNEQFF
-	TRBV27	TRBJ1-5	CASSLRQGNQPQHF
-	TRBV6-6	TRBJ2-1	CASSLSVGTYNEQFF
-	TRBV5-6	TRBJ2-7	CASSQTNVYYEQYF
-	TRBV2	TRBJ2-7	CASVRASGTGYEQYF